These 17 T cell receptor beta chains originate from one sample sequenced in a study of T cells in women clearing cervical HPV infection. TCRdb keeps only in-frame clones here, not all; method: immunoSEQ multiplex PCR. This sample's clone table lists some 46,000 clones. Sequencing was done on a sample of blood buffy coat. The receptors come from a woman aged 18 to 75 with a cervical HPV16 infection that either progressed to CIN3+ or cleared (not recorded which).

CDR3 bases read: TGTGCCAGCAGTGAACGTCCCCTACAAGAGACC. It specifies CASSERPLQET. In full, the CDR3 reads CASSERPLQETQYF. V usage is TRBV6-1 and J usage is TRBJ2-5; D is ambiguous. The observed sequence ends 3 residues before the CDR3 terminus, with the missing tail filled in from the germline J gene. The CDR3 consists of 14 residues. In germline, CDR1 is MNHNS, CDR2 SASEGT. Trimming pared 2 bases from V and 2 bases from J, leaving 9 bases between.

Regarding this clone: The missing CDR3 end, 3 residues past where the read stops, is filled in from the germline J gene. The chain couples TRBV20-1 to TRBJ1-2; 9 bases are shared with TRBD1. The ends lost 2 bases at V and 7 bases at J; junction bases unmatched: 5. Germline CDR1 is DFQATT and CDR2 is SNEGSKA (reference sequence). CDR3 length: 13 amino acids. Incomplete CDR3 DNA: TGCAGTGCTAGATTACAGGGGGCGGGTGGC. It translates to CSARLQGAGG. The CDR3 as a whole reads CSARLQGAGGYTF.

About this clone: From the germline J gene comes the end of the CDR3, since the read stops 3 residues before it. This chain links TRBV2 with TRBJ1-1, with a weak D call TRBD1 (5 bases). Trimming stripped 7 bases from V and 2 bases from J, with 14 bases between. The CDR3 extends over 14 amino acids. Germline CDR1 and CDR2: SNHLY and FYNNEI. CDR3 amino acids: CASNGGEDNTEAFF. CDR3 DNA (partial): TGTGCCAGCAACGGGGGTGAGGATAACACTGAA.

As concerns this clone: The read comes to an end 3 residues before the CDR3 does, leaving the germline J gene to fill in the end. The chain carries TRBV18 and TRBJ2-2, with 9 bases matching TRBD1. The length of the CDR3 is 15 residues. The trim removed 4 bases at V and 7 bases at J, leaving 7 bases unmatched. Germline V lookup: CDR1 KGHSH, CDR2 LQKENI. CDR3 DNA (partial): TGTGCCAGCTCACAACTCACAGGGGGCATCGGGGAG. Residues: CASSQLTGGIGE. The entire CDR3 reads CASSQLTGGIGELFF.

About this clone itself: The read ends 3 residues early relative to the CDR3; the germline J gene fills the gap. The rearrangement joins TRBV30 to TRBJ1-2, with a weak D call TRBD1 (5 bases). Trimming cost V 1 base and J 4 bases, with 16 bases left between them. Germline V CDR1 and CDR2: GTSNPN, SVGIG (reference sequence). The CDR3 consists of 15 residues. The covered CDR3 bases are TGTGCCTGGAGTGCGCTAAAGACAGCGATCTATGGC. Encoded protein: CAWSALKTAIYG. The whole CDR3 region reads CAWSALKTAIYGYTF.

The DNA read from the CDR3 is TGTGCCAGCTCACACGGACAGGGAGAGGAAAAA. It translates to CASSHGQGEEK. The entire CDR3 reads CASSHGQGEEKLFF. V and J are TRBV18 and TRBJ1-4; 8 bases fit TRBD1. The CDR3 end lies 3 residues beyond the end of the read and is filled in from the germline J gene. Per the germline V gene, CDR1 is KGHSH and CDR2 is LQKENI. The CDR3 has 14 amino acids. V gave up 4 bases and J gave up 8 bases; unmatched junction bases: 6.

As to this clone: The read gets to within 3 residues of the CDR3 end, and the germline J gene fills in the rest. This sequence joins TRBV19 and TRBJ1-4; no clear D gene. CDR3 length: 14 amino acids. Per germline, CDR1 LNHDA and CDR2 SQIVND (reference sequence). The germline V and J ends were trimmed by 0 bases and 4 bases, with 6 bases remaining between them. CDR3 protein: CASSIEYSNEKLFF. The CDR3 bases that were read are TGTGCCAGTAGTATAGAGTACAGTAATGAAAAA. Full variable domain (remainder filled in from reference TRBV19 and TRBJ1-4): DGGITQSPKYLFRKEGQNVTLSCEQNLNHDAMYWYRQDPGQGLRLIYYSQIVNDFQKGDIAEGYSVSREKKESFPLTVTSAQKNPTAFYLCASSIEYSNEKLFFGSGTQLSVL.

A word on this clone: The CDR3 end falls 3 residues outside the read, so it is completed with the germline J gene. This chain links TRBV30 with TRBJ1-2, with 9 bases matching TRBD1. After removal of 2 bases from V and 7 bases from J, the junction contained 5 bases not matched to a gene. Germline V gives CDR1 GTSNPN, CDR2 SVGIG (reference sequence). The CDR3 consists of 13 residues. This CDR3 reads CAWSIGTGFGYTF. The CDR3 DNA, read in part, is TGTGCCTGGAGTATCGGGACAGGGTTTGGC.

About this clone: The read terminates 3 residues before the CDR3 end, so the remaining end is supplied by the germline J gene. The chain employs TRBV19 and TRBJ1-2; D gene ambiguous. From germline, CDR1 is LNHDA and CDR2 SQIVND (reference sequence). V was cut by 1 base and J by 4 bases, with 7 bases left in between. This CDR3 has 13 amino acids. CDR3 residues: CASSIGTAYGYTF. CDR3 DNA (partial): TGTGCCAGTAGTATAGGGACTGCCTATGGC.

Note on this clone: The CDR3 is cut off 3 residues early in the read; its end comes from the germline J gene. The V gene is TRBV30, the J gene TRBJ2-5; 7 bases fit TRBD1. The V gene end was trimmed by 1 base and the J gene end by 6 bases; junction bases not matched to a gene: 8. The germline V gene encodes CDR1 GTSNPN and CDR2 SVGIG (reference sequence). CDR3 length equals 14 residues. The CDR3 here is CAWSGRDREKTQYF. The sequenced part of the CDR3 DNA is TGTGCCTGGAGTGGAAGAGACAGGGAGAAGACC.

CDR3: CASSVSETQYF. CDR3 DNA, as far as it was read: TGTGCCAGCAGTGTCTCAGAGACC. The chain couples TRBV2 to TRBJ2-5; D is unclear. The read ends 3 residues shy of where the CDR3 ends; the end is completed using the germline J gene. Trimming pared 4 bases from V and 4 bases from J, leaving 4 bases between. In germline, CDR1 is SNHLY, CDR2 FYNNEI. The CDR3 extends over 11 amino acids.

Notes on this clone: The CDR3 end falls 3 residues outside the read, so it is completed with the germline J gene. The chain joins TRBV19 to TRBJ2-3; no definite D call. The CDR3 is made up of 12 amino acids. Germline V gives CDR1 LNHDA, CDR2 SQIVND (reference sequence). The V and J ends lost 3 bases and 4 bases respectively, with 5 bases between them. The sequenced CDR3 bases are TGTGCCAGTAGTATCACAGCAGATACG. Its translation: CASSITADT. The entire CDR3 reads CASSITADTQYF.

CDR3 protein: CAWFGGNNSPLHF. The DNA read from the CDR3 is TGTGCCTGGTTTGGGGGGAATAATTCACCC. The rearrangement links TRBV30 to TRBJ1-6, with a weak D call TRBD1 (5 bases). The read ends 3 residues shy of where the CDR3 ends; the end is completed using the germline J gene. The CDR3 is 13 residues long. Germline CDR1 reads GTSNPN; CDR2 reads SVGIG (reference sequence). V dropped 5 bases and J dropped 5 bases, with 10 bases sitting between them.

Of note for this clone: Read coverage stops 3 residues before the CDR3 terminus; the germline J gene supplies the remainder. The chain joins TRBV20-1 to TRBJ2-3, with 8 bases that match TRBD1. Germline V gives CDR1 DFQATT, CDR2 SNEGSKA (reference sequence). Trimming cost V 3 bases and J 5 bases; bases outside gene matches: 4. The CDR3 runs 13 residues. The covered CDR3 bases are TGCAGTGCTAGCCTCGACAGGGGAGATACG. It translates to CSASLDRGDT. The whole CDR3 reads CSASLDRGDTQYF.

With regard to this clone: Sequence at one end of the junction differs from germline and may be a read error. The CDR3 is cut off 3 residues early in the read; its end comes from the germline J gene. The identical CDR3 is also encoded by other nucleotide sequences in the sample. The V and J genes are TRBV7-6 and TRBJ1-3; 10 bases fit TRBD1. The CDR3 has 17 amino acids. In germline, CDR1 is SGHVS, CDR2 FNYEAQ. The CDR3 loop is CASSLAQGQGSGNTIYF. The sequenced part of the CDR3 DNA is TGTGCCAGCAGCTTAGCGCAGGGACAGGGGTCGGGAAACACA.

As concerns this clone: The CDR3 is cut off 3 residues early in the read; its end comes from the germline J gene. The rearrangement uses TRBV19 and TRBJ2-3, with D unresolved. Germline V gives CDR1 LNHDA, CDR2 SQIVND (reference sequence). This CDR3 is built from 13 residues. Between the trimmed V and J ends, which lost 6 bases and 1 base, there was a span of 8 bases. The sequenced part of the CDR3 DNA is TGTGCCAGTAGCCCACCGGGCACAGATACG. It encodes CASSPPGTDT. The entire CDR3 reads CASSPPGTDTQYF.

A remark on this clone: The read gets to within 3 residues of the CDR3 end, and the germline J gene fills in the rest. V is TRBV30 and J is TRBJ2-5; 8 bases agree with TRBD2. Germline CDR1 reads GTSNPN; CDR2 reads SVGIG (reference sequence). V was clipped by 3 bases and J by 3 bases; unmatched bases: 3. This CDR3 has 13 residues. Here the CDR3 reads CAWRGGLEETQYF. The CDR3 DNA, read in part, is TGTGCCTGGAGGGGGGGACTAGAAGAGACC.